The sequence of this T cell receptor beta chain was determined in a study of T cells in Graves' hyperthyroidism and ophthalmopathy. The CDR3 regions of TCR beta were amplified from RNA transcripts. The HTBI set primed first-round TCR CDR3 RT-PCR. Using its own MiXCR run on the multiplex PCR reads, TCRdb lists one record per CDR3 protein. The data show about 400,000 distinct CDR3 sequences, with approximately 13% seen just once and about 4.9% held by the top ten. The V gene lost 0 bases and the J gene lost 5 bases, with 7 bases spanning the gap. Germline V CDR1 and CDR2: MGHRA, YSYEKL. The CDR3 is 13 residues long. This clonotype has only a few counts.

The sequence was obtained from a woman between 18 and 29 years old with Graves' hyperthyroidism. V gene TRBV4-1 combines with J gene TRBJ1-1; D gene ambiguous. Source material: blood. CDR3 region: CASSQDRGTEAFF. CDR3 DNA: TGCGCCAGCAGCCAAGATCGGGGTACTGAAGCTTTCTTT.